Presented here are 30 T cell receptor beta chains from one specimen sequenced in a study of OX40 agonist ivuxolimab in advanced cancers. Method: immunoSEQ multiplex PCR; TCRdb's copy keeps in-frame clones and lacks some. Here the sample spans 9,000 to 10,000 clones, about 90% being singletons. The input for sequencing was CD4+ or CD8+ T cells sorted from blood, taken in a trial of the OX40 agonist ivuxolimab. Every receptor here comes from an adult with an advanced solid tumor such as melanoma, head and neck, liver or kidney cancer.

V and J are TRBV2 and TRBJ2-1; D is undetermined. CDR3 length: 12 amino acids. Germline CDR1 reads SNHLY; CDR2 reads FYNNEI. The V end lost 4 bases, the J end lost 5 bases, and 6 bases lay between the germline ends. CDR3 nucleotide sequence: TGTGCCAGCAGTGGTGATCACAATGAGCAGTTCTTC. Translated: CASSGDHNEQFF.

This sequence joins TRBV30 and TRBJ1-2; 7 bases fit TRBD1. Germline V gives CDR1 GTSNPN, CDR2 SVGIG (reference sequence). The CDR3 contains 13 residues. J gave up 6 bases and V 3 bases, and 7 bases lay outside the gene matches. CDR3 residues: CAWRSAGGNGYTF. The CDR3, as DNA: TGTGCCTGGAGGTCGGCAGGGGGGAATGGCTACACCTTC.

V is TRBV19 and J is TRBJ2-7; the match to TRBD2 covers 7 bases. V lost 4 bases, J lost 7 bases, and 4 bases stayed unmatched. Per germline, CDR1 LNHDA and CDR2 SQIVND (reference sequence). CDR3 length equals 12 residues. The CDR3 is CASSTQAGEQYF. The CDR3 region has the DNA TGTGCCAGTAGTACCCAAGCGGGAGAGCAGTACTTC.

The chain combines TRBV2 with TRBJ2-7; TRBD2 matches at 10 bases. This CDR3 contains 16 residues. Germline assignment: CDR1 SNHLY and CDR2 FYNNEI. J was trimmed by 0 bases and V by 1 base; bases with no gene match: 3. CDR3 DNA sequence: TGTGCCAGCAGTGAAGGGACTAGCGGTTTCTCCTACGAGCAGTACTTC. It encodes CASSEGTSGFSYEQYF.

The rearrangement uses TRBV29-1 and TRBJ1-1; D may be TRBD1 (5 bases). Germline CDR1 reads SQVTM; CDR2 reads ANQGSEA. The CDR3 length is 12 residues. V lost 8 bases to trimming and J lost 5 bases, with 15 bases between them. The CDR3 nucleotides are TGCAGCATTGGACAAGACGAAACTGAAGCTTTCTTT. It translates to CSIGQDETEAFF.

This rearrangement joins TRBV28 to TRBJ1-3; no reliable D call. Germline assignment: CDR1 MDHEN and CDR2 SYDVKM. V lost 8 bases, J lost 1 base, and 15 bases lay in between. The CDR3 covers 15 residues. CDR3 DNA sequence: TGTGCCAGCGTTCCCGGCGGTTTATCTGGAAACACCATATATTTT. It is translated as CASVPGGLSGNTIYF.

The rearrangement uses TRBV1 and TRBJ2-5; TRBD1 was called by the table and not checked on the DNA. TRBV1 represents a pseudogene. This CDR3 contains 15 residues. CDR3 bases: TGCACCAGAGAGGGACAGGGGGTTTTCAGAGAGACCCAGTACTTC. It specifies CTREGQGVFRETQYF.

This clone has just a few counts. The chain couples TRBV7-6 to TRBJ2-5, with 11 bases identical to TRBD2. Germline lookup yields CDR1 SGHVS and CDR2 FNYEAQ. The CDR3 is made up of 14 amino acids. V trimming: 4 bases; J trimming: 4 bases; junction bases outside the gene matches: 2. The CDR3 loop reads CASSYGTSGETQYF. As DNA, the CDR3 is TGTGCCAGCAGCTACGGGACTAGCGGAGAGACCCAGTACTTC.

The CDR3 loop is CRGAGTDTQYF. Written as DNA, the CDR3 is TGCAGGGGGGCGGGCACAGATACGCAGTATTTT. This sequence joins TRBV20-1 and TRBJ2-3; D might be TRBD1 (6 bases). Germline V lookup: CDR1 DFQATT, CDR2 SNEGSKA (reference sequence). The CDR3 has 11 residues.

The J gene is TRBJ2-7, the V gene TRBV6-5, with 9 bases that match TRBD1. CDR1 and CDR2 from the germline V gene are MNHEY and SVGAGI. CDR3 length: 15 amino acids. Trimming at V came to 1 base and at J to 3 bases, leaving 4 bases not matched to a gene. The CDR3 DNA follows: TGTGCCAGCAGTTACTGGAGGACAGGGGTCTACGAGCAGTACTTC. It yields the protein CASSYWRTGVYEQYF.

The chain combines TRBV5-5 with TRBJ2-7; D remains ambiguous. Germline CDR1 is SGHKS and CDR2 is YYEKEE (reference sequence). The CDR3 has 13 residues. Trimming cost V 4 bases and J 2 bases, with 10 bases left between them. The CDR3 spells CASSPVGAYEQYF. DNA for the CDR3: TGTGCCAGCAGCCCCGTAGGCGCCTACGAGCAGTACTTC. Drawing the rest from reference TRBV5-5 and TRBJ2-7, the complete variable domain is DAGVTQSPTHLIKTRGQQVTLRCSPISGHKSVSWYQQVLGQGPQFIFQYYEKEERGRGNFPDRFSARQFPNYSSELNVNALLLGDSALYLCASSPVGAYEQYFGPGTRLTVT.

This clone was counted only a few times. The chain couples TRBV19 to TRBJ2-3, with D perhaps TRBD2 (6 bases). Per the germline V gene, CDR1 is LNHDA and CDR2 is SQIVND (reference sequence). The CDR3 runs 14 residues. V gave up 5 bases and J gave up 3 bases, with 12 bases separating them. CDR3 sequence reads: CASSVRLGTDTQYF. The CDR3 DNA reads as TGTGCCAGTAGTGTCCGACTAGGTACAGATACGCAGTATTTT.

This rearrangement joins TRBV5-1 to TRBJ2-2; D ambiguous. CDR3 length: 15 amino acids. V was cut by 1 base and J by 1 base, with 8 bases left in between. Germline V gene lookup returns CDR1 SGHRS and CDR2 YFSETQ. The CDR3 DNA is TGCGCCAGCAGCTTGATGACGGTGAACACCGGGGAGCTGTTTTTT. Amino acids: CASSLMTVNTGELFF.

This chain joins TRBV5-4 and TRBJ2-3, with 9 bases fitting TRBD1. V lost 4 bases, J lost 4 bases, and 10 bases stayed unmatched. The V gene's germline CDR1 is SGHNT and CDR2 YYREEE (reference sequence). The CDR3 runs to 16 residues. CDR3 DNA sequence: TGTGCCAGCAGCGACCCGGGACAGGGTAACGCAGATACGCAGTATTTT. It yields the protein CASSDPGQGNADTQYF.

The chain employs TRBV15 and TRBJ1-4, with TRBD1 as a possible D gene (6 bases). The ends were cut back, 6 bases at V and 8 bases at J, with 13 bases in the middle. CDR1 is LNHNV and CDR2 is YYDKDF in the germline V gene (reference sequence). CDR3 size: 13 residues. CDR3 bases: TGTGCCACCAGGCGGGGGGCAGGGGAAAAACTGTTTTTT. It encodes CATRRGAGEKLFF. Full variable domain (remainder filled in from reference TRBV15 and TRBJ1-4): DAMVIQNPRYQVTQFGKPVTLSCSQTLNHNVMYWYQQKSSQAPKLLFHYYDKDFNNEADTPDNFQSRRPNTSFCFLDIRSPGLGDTAMYLCATRRGAGEKLFFGSGTQLSVL.

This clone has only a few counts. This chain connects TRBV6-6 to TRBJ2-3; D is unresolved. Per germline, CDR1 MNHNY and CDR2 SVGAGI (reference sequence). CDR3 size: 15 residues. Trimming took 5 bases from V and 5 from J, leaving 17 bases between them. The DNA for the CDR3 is TGTGCCAGCAGTGAGCCCGGCGTCAGAGGAGATACGCAGTATTTT. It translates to CASSEPGVRGDTQYF.

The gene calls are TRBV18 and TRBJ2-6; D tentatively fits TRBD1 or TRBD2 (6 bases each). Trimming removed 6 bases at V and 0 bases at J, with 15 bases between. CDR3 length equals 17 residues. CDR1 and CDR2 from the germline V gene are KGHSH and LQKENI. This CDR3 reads CASSLLGGSSGANVLTF. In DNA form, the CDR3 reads TGTGCCAGCTCCCTTCTAGGGGGGAGCTCTGGGGCCAACGTCCTGACTTTC.

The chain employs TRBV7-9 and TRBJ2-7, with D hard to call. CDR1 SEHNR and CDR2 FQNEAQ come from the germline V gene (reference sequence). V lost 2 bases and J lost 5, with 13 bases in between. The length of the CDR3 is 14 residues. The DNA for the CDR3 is TGTGCCAGCAGCTTATTGCTGGGCCCGGACGAGCAGTACTTC. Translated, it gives CASSLLLGPDEQYF.

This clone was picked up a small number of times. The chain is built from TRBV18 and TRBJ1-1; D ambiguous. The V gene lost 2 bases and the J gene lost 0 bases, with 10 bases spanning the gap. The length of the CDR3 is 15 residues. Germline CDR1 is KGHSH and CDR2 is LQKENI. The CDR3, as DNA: TGTGCCAGCTCACCAGCGAGGGAAATGAACACTGAAGCTTTCTTT. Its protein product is CASSPAREMNTEAFF.

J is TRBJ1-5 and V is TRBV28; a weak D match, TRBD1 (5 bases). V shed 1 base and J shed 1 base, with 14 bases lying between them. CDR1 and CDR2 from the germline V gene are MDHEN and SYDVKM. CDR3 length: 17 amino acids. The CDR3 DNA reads TGTGCCAGCAGTTTATTCTCGTTGGGGGGGAGCAATCAGCCCCAGCATTTT. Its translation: CASSLFSLGGSNQPQHF.

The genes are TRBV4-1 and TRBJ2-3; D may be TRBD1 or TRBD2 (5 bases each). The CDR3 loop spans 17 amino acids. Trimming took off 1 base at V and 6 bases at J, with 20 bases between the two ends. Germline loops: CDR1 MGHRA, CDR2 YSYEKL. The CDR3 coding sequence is TGCGCCAGCAGCCAAGTGATAGTTGGGACCATTGGGGATACGCAGTATTTT. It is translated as CASSQVIVGTIGDTQYF.

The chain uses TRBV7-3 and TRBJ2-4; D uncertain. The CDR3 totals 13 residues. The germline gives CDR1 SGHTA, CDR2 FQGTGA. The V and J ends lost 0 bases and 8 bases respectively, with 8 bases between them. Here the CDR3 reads CASSLTVTDIQYF. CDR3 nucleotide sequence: TGTGCCAGCAGCTTAACTGTTACGGACATTCAGTACTTC.

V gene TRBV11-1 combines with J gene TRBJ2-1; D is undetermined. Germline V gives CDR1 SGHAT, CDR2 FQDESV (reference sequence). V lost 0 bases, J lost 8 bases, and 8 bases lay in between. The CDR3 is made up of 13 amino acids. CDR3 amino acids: CASSLASEDEQFF. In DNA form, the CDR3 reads TGTGCCAGCAGCTTAGCGAGCGAGGATGAGCAGTTCTTC.

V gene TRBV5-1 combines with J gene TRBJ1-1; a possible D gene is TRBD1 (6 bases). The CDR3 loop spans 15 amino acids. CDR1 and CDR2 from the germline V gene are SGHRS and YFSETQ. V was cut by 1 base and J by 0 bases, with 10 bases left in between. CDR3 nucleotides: TGCGCCAGCAGCTTGTCGCGGACAGTGAACACTGAAGCTTTCTTT. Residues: CASSLSRTVNTEAFF.

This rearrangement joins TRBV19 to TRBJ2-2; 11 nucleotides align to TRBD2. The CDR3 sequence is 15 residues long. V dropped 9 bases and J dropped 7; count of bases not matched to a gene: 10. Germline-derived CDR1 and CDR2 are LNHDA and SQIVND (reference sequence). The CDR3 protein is CASKTSGSRNGELFF. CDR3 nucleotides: TGTGCCAGCAAAACTAGCGGGAGTCGTAACGGGGAGCTGTTTTTT.

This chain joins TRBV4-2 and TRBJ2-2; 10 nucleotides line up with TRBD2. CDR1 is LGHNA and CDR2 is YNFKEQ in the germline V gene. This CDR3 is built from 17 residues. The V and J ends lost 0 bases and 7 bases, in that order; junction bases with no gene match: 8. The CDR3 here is CASSQDRLAGAIGELFF. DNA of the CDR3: TGTGCCAGCAGCCAAGATCGTCTAGCGGGAGCAATCGGGGAGCTGTTTTTT.

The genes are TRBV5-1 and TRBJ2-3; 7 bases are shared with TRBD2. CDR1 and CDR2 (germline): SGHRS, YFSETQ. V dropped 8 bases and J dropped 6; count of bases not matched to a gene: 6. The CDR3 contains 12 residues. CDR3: CASAGDGDTQYF. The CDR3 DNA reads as TGCGCCAGTGCGGGGGACGGGGATACGCAGTATTTT.

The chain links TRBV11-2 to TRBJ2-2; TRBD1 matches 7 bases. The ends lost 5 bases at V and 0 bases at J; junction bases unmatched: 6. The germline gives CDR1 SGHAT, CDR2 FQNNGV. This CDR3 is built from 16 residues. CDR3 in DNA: TGTGCCAGCAGCCGCACAGGGGTTACGAACACCGGGGAGCTGTTTTTT. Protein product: CASSRTGVTNTGELFF.

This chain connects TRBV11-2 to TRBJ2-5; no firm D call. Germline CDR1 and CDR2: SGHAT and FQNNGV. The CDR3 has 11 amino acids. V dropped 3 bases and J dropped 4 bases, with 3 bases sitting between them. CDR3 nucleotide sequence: TGTGCCAGCAGCTTGCGAGAGACCCAGTACTTC. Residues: CASSLRETQYF.

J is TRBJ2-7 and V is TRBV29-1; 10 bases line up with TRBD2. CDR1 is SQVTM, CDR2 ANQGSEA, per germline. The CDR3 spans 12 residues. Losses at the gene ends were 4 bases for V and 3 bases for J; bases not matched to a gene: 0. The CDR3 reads CSVGTSGYEQYF. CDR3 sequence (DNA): TGCAGCGTTGGGACTAGCGGCTACGAGCAGTACTTC.